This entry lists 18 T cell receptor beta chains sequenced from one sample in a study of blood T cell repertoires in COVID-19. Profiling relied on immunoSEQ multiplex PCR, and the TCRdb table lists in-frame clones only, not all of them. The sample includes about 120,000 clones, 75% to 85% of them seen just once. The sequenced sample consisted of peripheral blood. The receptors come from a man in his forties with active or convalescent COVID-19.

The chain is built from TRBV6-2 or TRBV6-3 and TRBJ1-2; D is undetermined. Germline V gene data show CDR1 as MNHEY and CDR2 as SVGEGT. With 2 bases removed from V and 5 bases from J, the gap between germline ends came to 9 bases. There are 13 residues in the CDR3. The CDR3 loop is CASSYHERYGYTF. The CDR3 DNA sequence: TGTGCCAGCAGTTACCATGAGAGGTATGGCTACACCTTC.

CDR3 DNA sequence: TGTGCCAGAAGCTTGATCCGGGCAGGGGCAGTCAAAGATGGCTACACCTTC. This sequence encodes CARSLIRAGAVKDGYTF. V usage is TRBV5-3 and J usage is TRBJ1-2; a possible D gene is TRBD1 (6 bases). Being an ORF, TRBV5-3 has a function that is uncertain. Trimming stripped 1 base from V and 6 bases from J, with 22 bases between. CDR3 length: 17 residues.

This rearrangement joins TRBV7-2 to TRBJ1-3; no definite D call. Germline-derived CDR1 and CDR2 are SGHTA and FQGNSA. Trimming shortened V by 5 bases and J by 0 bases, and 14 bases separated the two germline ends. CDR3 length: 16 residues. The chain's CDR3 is CASSPWAGGSGNTIYF. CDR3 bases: TGTGCCAGCAGCCCCTGGGCAGGAGGCTCTGGAAACACCATATATTTT.

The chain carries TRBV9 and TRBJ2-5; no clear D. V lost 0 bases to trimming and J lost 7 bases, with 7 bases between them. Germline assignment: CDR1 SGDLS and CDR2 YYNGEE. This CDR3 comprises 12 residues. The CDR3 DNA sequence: TGTGCCAGCAGCGTAGAGTACGGGACCCAGTACTTC. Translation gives CASSVEYGTQYF.

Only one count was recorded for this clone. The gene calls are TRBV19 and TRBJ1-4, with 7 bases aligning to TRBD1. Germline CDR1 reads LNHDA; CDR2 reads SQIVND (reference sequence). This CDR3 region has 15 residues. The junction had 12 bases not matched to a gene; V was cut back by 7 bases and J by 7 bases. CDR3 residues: CASTEGQVRSEKLFF. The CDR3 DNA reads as TGTGCCAGTACCGAAGGACAGGTTAGAAGTGAAAAACTGTTTTTT.

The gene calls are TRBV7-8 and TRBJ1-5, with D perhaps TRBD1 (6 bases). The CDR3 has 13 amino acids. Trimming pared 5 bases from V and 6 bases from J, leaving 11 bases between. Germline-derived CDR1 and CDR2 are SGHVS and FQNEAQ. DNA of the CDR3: TGTGCCAGCAGCCCGGGGGGCATTCAGCCCCAGCATTTT. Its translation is CASSPGGIQPQHF.

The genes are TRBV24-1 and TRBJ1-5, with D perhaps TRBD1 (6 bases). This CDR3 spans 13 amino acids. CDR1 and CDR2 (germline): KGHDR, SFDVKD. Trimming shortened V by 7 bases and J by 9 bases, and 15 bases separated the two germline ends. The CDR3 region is CATSSQGGRPQHF. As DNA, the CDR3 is TGTGCCACCAGCTCACAGGGTGGGAGGCCCCAGCATTTT.

The CDR3 sequence: CASSPWTSGPYNEQFF. CDR3 coding DNA: TGCGCCAGCAGCCCCTGGACTAGCGGACCCTACAATGAGCAGTTCTTC. The chain is built from TRBV5-1 and TRBJ2-1; TRBD2 agrees at 10 bases. Per germline, CDR1 SGHRS and CDR2 YFSETQ. The CDR3 consists of 16 residues. Trimming removed 4 bases from V and 2 bases from J; junction bases left unmatched: 6.

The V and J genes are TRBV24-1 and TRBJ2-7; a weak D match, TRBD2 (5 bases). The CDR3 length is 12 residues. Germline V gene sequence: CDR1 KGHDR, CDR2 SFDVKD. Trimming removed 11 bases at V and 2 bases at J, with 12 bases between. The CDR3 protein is CAMGRNPYEQYF. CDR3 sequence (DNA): TGTGCCATGGGGAGAAATCCCTACGAGCAGTACTTC.

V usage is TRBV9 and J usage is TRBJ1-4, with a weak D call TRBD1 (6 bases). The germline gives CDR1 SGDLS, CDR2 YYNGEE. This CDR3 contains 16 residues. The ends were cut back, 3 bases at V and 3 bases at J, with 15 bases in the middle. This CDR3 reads CASSAEQGTANEKLFF. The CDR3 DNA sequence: TGTGCCAGCAGCGCAGAACAGGGTACAGCTAATGAAAAACTGTTTTTT.

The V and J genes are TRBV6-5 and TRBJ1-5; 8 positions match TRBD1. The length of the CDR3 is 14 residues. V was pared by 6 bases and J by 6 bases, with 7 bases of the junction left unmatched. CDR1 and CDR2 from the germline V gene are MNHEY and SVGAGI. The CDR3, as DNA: TGTGCCAGCAGCCCACAGGGGGAGGGTCAGCCCCAGCATTTT. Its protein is CASSPQGEGQPQHF.

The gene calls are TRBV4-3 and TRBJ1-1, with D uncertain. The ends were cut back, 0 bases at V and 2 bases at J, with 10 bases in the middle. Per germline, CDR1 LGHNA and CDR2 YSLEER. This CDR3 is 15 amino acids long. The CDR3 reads CASSQDLPLNTEAFF. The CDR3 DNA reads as TGCGCCAGCAGCCAAGACCTTCCACTTAACACTGAAGCTTTCTTT.

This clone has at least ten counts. The CDR3 coding sequence is TGTGCCAGCAGTGACACTAGCGGGGGGGCCAATGAGCAGTTCTTC. Protein: CASSDTSGGANEQFF. The genes are TRBV6-4 and TRBJ2-1; 13 bases are shared with TRBD2. The CDR3 extends over 15 amino acids. CDR1 is MRHNA, CDR2 SNTAGT, per germline. V lost 2 bases and J lost 6; bases outside the gene matches: 1.

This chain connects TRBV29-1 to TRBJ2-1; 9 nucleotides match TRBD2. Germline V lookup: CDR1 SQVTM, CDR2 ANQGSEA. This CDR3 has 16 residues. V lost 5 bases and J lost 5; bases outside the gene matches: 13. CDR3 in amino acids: CSVPGGGREGNNEQFF. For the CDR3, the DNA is TGCAGCGTTCCTGGGGGGGGGCGGGAGGGAAACAATGAGCAGTTCTTC.

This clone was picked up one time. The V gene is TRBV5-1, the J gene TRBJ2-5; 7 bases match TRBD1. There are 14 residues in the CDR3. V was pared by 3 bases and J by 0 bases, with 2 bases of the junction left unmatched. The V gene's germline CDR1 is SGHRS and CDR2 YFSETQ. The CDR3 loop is CASSWTGNQETQYF. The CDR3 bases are TGCGCCAGCAGCTGGACAGGTAACCAAGAGACCCAGTACTTC.

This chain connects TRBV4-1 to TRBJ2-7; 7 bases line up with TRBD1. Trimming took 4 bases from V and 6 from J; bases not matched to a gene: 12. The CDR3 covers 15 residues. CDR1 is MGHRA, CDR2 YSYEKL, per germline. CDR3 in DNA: TGCGCCAGCAGCCTCGAGGACAGGCCGGGTGGCGAGCAGTACTTC. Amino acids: CASSLEDRPGGEQYF.

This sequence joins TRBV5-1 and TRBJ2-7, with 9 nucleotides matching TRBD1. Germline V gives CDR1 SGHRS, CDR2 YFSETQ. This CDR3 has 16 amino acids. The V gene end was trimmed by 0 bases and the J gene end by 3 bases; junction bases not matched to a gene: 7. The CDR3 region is CASSLAGTGSLYEQYF. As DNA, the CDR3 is TGCGCCAGCAGCTTGGCCGGGACAGGGAGCCTCTACGAGCAGTACTTC.

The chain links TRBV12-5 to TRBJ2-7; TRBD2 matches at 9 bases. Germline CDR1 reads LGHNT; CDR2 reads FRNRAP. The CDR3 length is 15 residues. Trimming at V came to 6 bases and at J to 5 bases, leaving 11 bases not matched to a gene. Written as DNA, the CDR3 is TGTGCTAGTGGCCCGCTAGCGGGAAAAAGGAACGAGCAGTACTTC. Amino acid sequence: CASGPLAGKRNEQYF.